This is a list of T cell receptor beta chains from one sample in a study of T cells after yellow fever vaccination. TCRdb independently ran MiXCR on the 5' RACE reads; one entry per CDR3 protein. The table lists nearly 300,000 distinct CDR3 sequences, approximately 8% of them singletons. The material was CD4+ T cells sorted from PBMCs, obtained 5 days after the yellow fever booster vaccination. These receptors all stem from a man aged 18-30 years who received the YFV17D yellow fever vaccine. The CDR3 runs from the conserved cysteine through the conserved F or W. D genes are given only for firm matches. For some rows the clone size is stated as once, few or many, or as a class when expanded; others skip it.

j_gene | len | v_gene | d_gene | abundance | CDR3nt | CDR3aa
TRBJ2-1 | 12 | TRBV12-3/TRBV12-4 | . | many | TGTGCCAGCAGTTTATGGAGCGGGGAGCAGTTCTTC | CASSLWSGEQFF
TRBJ2-7 | 16 | TRBV5-4 | TRBD2 | . | TGTGCCAGCAGCCAAGGACTAGCGGGGGGCCCGTGGGAGCAGTACTTC | CASSQGLAGGPWEQYF
TRBJ2-7 | 16 | TRBV28 | TRBD2 | . | TGTGCCAGCAGCAGAGTCCTAGCGGGGGCCCATTACGAGCAGTACTTC | CASSRVLAGAHYEQYF
TRBJ2-1 | 16 | TRBV11-2 | TRBD2 | few | TGTGCCAGCAGCTCCACTAGCGGGGCACCCTACAATGAGCAGTTCTTC | CASSSTSGAPYNEQFF
TRBJ1-4 | 15 | TRBV6-2/TRBV6-3 | TRBD1 | . | TGTGCCAGCAGTTACGGAGACAGGGATCATGAAAAACTGTTTTTT | CASSYGDRDHEKLFF
TRBJ1-1 | 13 | TRBV5-5 | TRBD1 | many | TGTGCCAGCAGCAAACAGGGGGCGGCTGAAGCTTTCTTT | CASSKQGAAEAFF
TRBJ2-7 | 13 | TRBV20-1 | TRBD1 | few | TGCAGTGCTTTTAGGACAGGGTCCTACGAGCAGTACTTC | CSAFRTGSYEQYF
TRBJ2-7 | 13 | TRBV2 | . | few | TGTGCCAGCAGTTTGACTAGGAGTTACGAGCAGTACTTC | CASSLTRSYEQYF
TRBJ2-3 | 15 | TRBV15 | . | . | TGTGCCACCTCCCCCCCGGGCGGGGGCCGAGATACGCAGTATTTT | CATSPPGGGRDTQYF
TRBJ1-1 | 14 | TRBV18 | TRBD1 | . | TGTGCCAGCTCACCATCTAGGGGGCCCACTGAAGCTTTCTTT | CASSPSRGPTEAFF
TRBJ2-3 | 16 | TRBV24-1 | TRBD1 | . | TGTGCCACCAGTGATTTGCAGGGGGCCAGCACAGATACGCAGTATTTT | CATSDLQGASTDTQYF
TRBJ1-2 | 13 | TRBV7-2 | . | few | TGTGCCAGCAGCTGGGGGATCGGAAAAGGCTACACCTTC | CASSWGIGKGYTF
TRBJ2-1 | 16 | TRBV12-3/TRBV12-4 | TRBD1 | . | TGTGCCAGCAGTTCAACCGGGACAGGGGATGGGAATGAGCAGTTCTTC | CASSSTGTGDGNEQFF
TRBJ1-1 | 18 | TRBV28 | TRBD1 | . | TGTGCCAGCATCGACCCCACCAGGGGGCGAGTGCCCGGGCCTGAAGCTTTCTTT | CASIDPTRGRVPGPEAFF
TRBJ2-7 | 16 | TRBV7-2 | . | many | TGTGCCAGCAGCCCCTCTAGCGCGCCACCGGACTACGAGCAGTACTTC | CASSPSSAPPDYEQYF
TRBJ2-5 | 18 | TRBV6-5 | . | few | TGTGCCAGCATCCCGGTAACACCCGCGGCTTTAGGGGAAGAGACCCAGTACTTC | CASIPVTPAALGEETQYF
TRBJ1-3 | 15 | TRBV7-2 | . | . | TGTGCCAGCAGCTTATTCGCGCCTGTTGGAAACACCATATATTTT | CASSLFAPVGNTIYF
TRBJ2-5 | 14 | TRBV2 | TRBD1 | many | TGTGCCAGCAGCCGGGACAGGGCCGGCGAGACCCAGTACTTC | CASSRDRAGETQYF
TRBJ1-2 | 15 | TRBV5-6 | TRBD1 | many | TGTGCCAGCAGCTCGGGACAGGGGGTACCCTATGGCTACACCTTC | CASSSGQGVPYGYTF